Listed here are 19 T cell receptor beta chains from one sample, sequenced in a study of cytomegalovirus exposure and HLA in healthy donors (dated by TCRdb to about 2017). Libraries were built with the immunoSEQ multiplex PCR assay. For the multiplex PCR, a mixture combining 60 forward primers for TCR Vbeta segments and 13 reverse primers for TCR Jbeta segments was used. TCRdb provides this immuneACCESS table in a form limited to in-frame rearrangements. Some clones are lacking; in checked studies, under half of them reflect an unresolved V gene, and why the rest are absent is not known. The sample has fewer than 150,000 clones on record, about four fifths of them singletons. Less than 4% of the sample comes from the top ten. Sequencing used PBMCs. The receptors here all came from a man under 40 in good health and CMV-seronegative.

The CDR3 region is CASSYGSGESPLHF. In nucleotides, the CDR3 is TGTGCCAGCAGTTACGGGTCAGGGGAGTCACCCCTCCACTTT. V gene TRBV6-5 combines with J gene TRBJ1-6, with D maybe TRBD1 (6 bases). Trimming removed 2 bases from V and 10 bases from J, with 12 bases in between. Germline V CDR1 and CDR2: MNHEY, SVGAGI. The CDR3 runs to 14 residues.

The chain couples TRBV19 to TRBJ1-6, with 8 bases that match TRBD1. From germline, CDR1 is LNHDA and CDR2 SQIVND (reference sequence). The junction had 3 bases not matched to a gene; V was cut back by 3 bases and J by 8 bases. CDR3 length: 14 residues. The chain's CDR3 is CASSILGQDSPLHF. The CDR3 DNA reads TGTGCCAGTAGTATCCTGGGACAGGATTCACCCCTCCACTTT.

This chain joins TRBV5-1 and TRBJ2-5; D might be TRBD1 (5 bases). V was clipped by 5 bases and J by 4 bases, with 18 bases between them. The CDR3 runs to 15 residues. Germline V gene data show CDR1 as SGHRS and CDR2 as YFSETQ. CDR3 DNA: TGCGCCAGCAGGGCCCCGGAGACAGCAATAGAGACCCAGTACTTC. It codes for CASRAPETAIETQYF.

This chain connects TRBV5-1 to TRBJ1-1; D possibly corresponds to TRBD1 (5 bases). Trimming removed 4 bases at V and 4 bases at J, with 26 bases between. Germline CDR1 SGHRS, CDR2 YFSETQ. The CDR3 spans 18 residues. CDR3 amino acids: CASSPLGRGPTGVTEAFF. DNA for the CDR3: TGCGCCAGCAGCCCTCTTGGTAGGGGCCCTACTGGGGTCACTGAAGCTTTCTTT.

In its sample, this clone was seen once. The chain recombines TRBV18 with TRBJ2-3; 8 positions agree with TRBD1. CDR3 length equals 15 residues. V lost 2 bases and J lost 4; bases outside the gene matches: 5. Germline V lookup: CDR1 KGHSH, CDR2 LQKENI. The CDR3 DNA is TGTGCCAGCTCACCAAAGGACAGGGTCCCAGATACGCAGTATTTT. Protein: CASSPKDRVPDTQYF.

The chain carries TRBV4-1 and TRBJ2-5, with TRBD1 matching 7 bases. With 4 bases clipped from V and 4 bases from J, the junction kept 6 bases outside the gene matches. There are 14 residues in the CDR3. In germline, CDR1 is MGHRA, CDR2 YSYEKL. Here the CDR3 reads CASSPYTGVETQYF. Written as DNA, the CDR3 is TGCGCCAGCAGCCCCTACACAGGGGTAGAGACCCAGTACTTC.

This clone was found a few times. The J gene is TRBJ2-6, the V gene TRBV5-1; 9 bases fit TRBD1. Germline V gives CDR1 SGHRS, CDR2 YFSETQ. The CDR3 runs to 17 residues. Trimming removed 2 bases from V and 1 base from J; junction bases left unmatched: 4. The CDR3 DNA reads TGCGCCAGCAGCTTCACCGGGACAGGGTCTGGGGCCAACGTCCTGACTTTC. This translates into CASSFTGTGSGANVLTF.

The gene calls are TRBV19 and TRBJ1-5, with 8 bases that match TRBD1. Germline assignment: CDR1 LNHDA and CDR2 SQIVND (reference sequence). Trimming removed 4 bases from V and 1 base from J; junction bases left unmatched: 3. The CDR3 covers 15 residues. CDR3 region: CASSTAGGSNQPQHF. In DNA, the CDR3 is TGTGCCAGTAGTACCGCAGGGGGCAGCAATCAGCCCCAGCATTTT.

The chain combines TRBV9 with TRBJ2-3; 7 positions agree with TRBD1. The CDR3 has 16 residues. V trimming: 0 bases; J trimming: 2 bases; junction bases outside the gene matches: 6. Germline CDR1 reads SGDLS; CDR2 reads YYNGEE. This CDR3 is CASSVEGARNTDTQYF. The CDR3 DNA reads as TGTGCCAGCAGCGTAGAGGGGGCTCGGAACACAGATACGCAGTATTTT.

The chain combines TRBV6-5 with TRBJ2-7, with a tentative D call TRBD2 (6 bases). This CDR3 has 13 residues. Trimming took off 0 bases at V and 7 bases at J, with 10 bases between the two ends. Germline V gives CDR1 MNHEY, CDR2 SVGAGI. The CDR3 nucleotides are TGTGCCAGCAGTTACTCGGGGGAGGAAGAGCAGTACTTC. Translating it yields CASSYSGEEEQYF.

The chain joins TRBV27 to TRBJ1-1, with 10 bases aligning to TRBD1. From germline, CDR1 is MNHEY and CDR2 SMNVEV (reference sequence). Trimming at V came to 7 bases and at J to 4 bases, leaving 6 bases not matched to a gene. The CDR3 extends over 14 amino acids. DNA of the CDR3: TGTGCCAGCACACCGGGACAGGGGATCACTGAAGCTTTCTTT. Its translation is CASTPGQGITEAFF.

The rearrangement links TRBV7-3 to TRBJ2-7; the match to TRBD1 covers 10 bases. Germline CDR1 reads SGHTA; CDR2 reads FQGTGA. V shed 2 bases and J 3 bases; nucleotides not matched to a gene: 4. The CDR3 runs to 15 residues. The CDR3 here is CASSLGTGDHYEQYF. The DNA of the CDR3 is TGTGCCAGCAGCTTAGGGACAGGGGATCACTACGAGCAGTACTTC. The full variable domain, in which reference TRBV7-3 and TRBJ2-7 provide the parts outside the CDR3, is GAGVSQTPSNKVTEKGKYVELRCDPISGHTALYWYRQSLGQGPEFLIYFQGTGAADDSGLPNDRFFAVRPEGSVSTLKIQRTERGDSAVYLCASSLGTGDHYEQYFGPGTRLTVT.

The chain carries TRBV6-5 and TRBJ2-7; 8 bases fit TRBD2. Germline V gene lookup returns CDR1 MNHEY and CDR2 SVGAGI. Trimming removed 5 bases from V and 2 bases from J; junction bases left unmatched: 8. The CDR3 spans 15 residues. CDR3 DNA sequence: TGTGCCAGCAGTGGGATTGAAGCGGGAGCCTACGAGCAGTACTTC. Translating it yields CASSGIEAGAYEQYF.

This chain joins TRBV6-4 and TRBJ2-7; 11 bases fit TRBD2. The CDR3 length is 19 residues. Germline-derived CDR1 and CDR2 are MRHNA and SNTAGT. Trimming took 6 bases from V and 7 from J; bases not matched to a gene: 23. The CDR3 reads CASRVDPGTSGELIWEQYF. The CDR3 DNA is TGTGCCAGCAGGGTAGATCCCGGGACTAGCGGCGAGCTCATTTGGGAGCAGTACTTC.

The gene calls are TRBV7-9 and TRBJ2-7; maybe TRBD2 (6 bases). Trimming shortened V by 4 bases and J by 0 bases, and 16 bases separated the two germline ends. CDR3 length: 16 amino acids. Germline loops: CDR1 SEHNR, CDR2 FQNEAQ (reference sequence). CDR3 protein: CASSWPGGVSSYEQYF. CDR3 coding DNA: TGTGCCAGCAGCTGGCCAGGAGGGGTGAGCTCCTACGAGCAGTACTTC.

CDR3: CASKWTGSYEQYF. CDR3 DNA sequence: TGTGCCAGCAAGTGGACAGGATCCTACGAGCAGTACTTC. The chain links TRBV6-1 to TRBJ2-7, with 7 bases aligning to TRBD1. This CDR3 contains 13 residues. V shed 7 bases, J shed 1 base, and the junction held 4 bases outside the gene matches. Germline V gives CDR1 MNHNS, CDR2 SASEGT.

The rearrangement uses TRBV6-6 and TRBJ1-1; 8 positions match TRBD1. The germline V gene encodes CDR1 MNHNY and CDR2 SVGAGI (reference sequence). CDR3 length: 16 residues. Germline trimming cut 3 bases from V and 2 bases from J; bases unmatched to any gene: 8. The CDR3 coding sequence is TGTGCCAGCAGTTATAATCCCCAGGGGGCAAACACTGAAGCTTTCTTT. It codes for CASSYNPQGANTEAFF.

The CDR3 sequence is CASSGDRGPSSYNSPLHF. CDR3 DNA sequence: TGTGCCAGCAGCGGGGACAGGGGCCCCAGCTCCTATAATTCACCCCTCCACTTT. The chain employs TRBV7-9 and TRBJ1-6; 10 nucleotides align to TRBD1. This CDR3 is 18 amino acids long. In germline, CDR1 is SEHNR, CDR2 FQNEAQ (reference sequence). The V gene end was trimmed by 5 bases and the J gene end by 0 bases; junction bases not matched to a gene: 7.

This clone was seen once. The gene calls are TRBV5-3 and TRBJ2-3, with D unresolved. TRBV5-3 is treated as an ORF (open reading frame) with a function not yet certain. Trimming cost V 0 bases and J 0 bases, with 14 bases left between them. The length of the CDR3 is 17 residues. The CDR3 DNA follows: TGTGCCAGAAGCTTGGTAGTGCAGCGAAGCAGCACAGATACGCAGTATTTT. As protein: CARSLVVQRSSTDTQYF.